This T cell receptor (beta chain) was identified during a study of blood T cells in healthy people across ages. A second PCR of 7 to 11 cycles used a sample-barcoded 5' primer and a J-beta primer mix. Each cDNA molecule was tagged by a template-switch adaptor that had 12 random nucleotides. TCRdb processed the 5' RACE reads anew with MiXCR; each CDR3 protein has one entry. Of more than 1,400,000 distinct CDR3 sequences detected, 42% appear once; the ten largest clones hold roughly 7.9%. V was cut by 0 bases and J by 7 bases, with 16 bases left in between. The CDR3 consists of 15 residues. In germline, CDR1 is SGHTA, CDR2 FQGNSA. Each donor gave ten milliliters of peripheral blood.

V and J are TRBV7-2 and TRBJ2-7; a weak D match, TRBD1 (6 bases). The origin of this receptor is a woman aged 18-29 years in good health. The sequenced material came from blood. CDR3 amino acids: CASSLAQGVYNEQYF. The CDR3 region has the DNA TGTGCCAGCAGCTTAGCACAGGGAGTTTACAATGAGCAGTACTTC.